This T cell receptor beta chain was found in a study of cytomegalovirus exposure and HLA in healthy donors. Study-level points and caveats: Reports state that TCR beta sequences accurately predicted most subjects' HLA-A and HLA-B alleles. Relative to the approximately 700-donor mean, N-insertions were reportedly fewer in an Asian-associated ancestry cluster in a later analysis. Published work reported that the classifier diagnosed cytomegalovirus status with high specificity and sensitivity.

Note on this clone: The antigen remains undetermined.

The study ran its PCR with 60 Vbeta and 13 Jbeta primers. In the original workflow: The count from a later analysis was some 81 million unique TCR beta chains, 9 million to 12 million of them shared. The method was immunoSEQ multiplex PCR; TCRdb's version includes in-frame clones alone and lacks a portion of them. The D gene and trimming were derived from the DNA, and the V and J assignments and clone size from that table. The sample consists of about 120,000 clones, about 80% of them appearing once. This CDR3 has 15 amino acids. The germline CDR1 and CDR2 sequences are LNHNV and YYDKDF (reference sequence). Trimming pared 1 base from V and 4 bases from J, leaving 13 bases between.

The chain uses TRBV15 and TRBJ1-2; D not resolved. Sequencing used PBMCs. This TCR came from a female donor in good health and CMV-seropositive. Here the CDR3 DNA reads TGTGCCACCAGCAGAGCCCTCCAGGTGCTCTATGGCTACACCTTC. It translates to CATSRALQVLYGYTF.